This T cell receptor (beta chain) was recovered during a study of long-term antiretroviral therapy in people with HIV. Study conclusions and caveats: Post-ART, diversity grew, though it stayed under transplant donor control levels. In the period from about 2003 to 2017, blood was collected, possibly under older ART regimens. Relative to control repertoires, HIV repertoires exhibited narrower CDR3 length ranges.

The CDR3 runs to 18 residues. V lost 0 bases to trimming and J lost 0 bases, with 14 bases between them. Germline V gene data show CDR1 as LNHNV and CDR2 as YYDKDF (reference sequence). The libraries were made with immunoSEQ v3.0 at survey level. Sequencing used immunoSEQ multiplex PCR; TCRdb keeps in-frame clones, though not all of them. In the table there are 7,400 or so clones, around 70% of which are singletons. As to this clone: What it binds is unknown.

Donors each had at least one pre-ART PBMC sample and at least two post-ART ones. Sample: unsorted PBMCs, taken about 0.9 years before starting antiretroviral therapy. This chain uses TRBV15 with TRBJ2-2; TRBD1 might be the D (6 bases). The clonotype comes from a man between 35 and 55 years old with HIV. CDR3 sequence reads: CATSREGAFYANTGELFF. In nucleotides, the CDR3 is TGTGCCACCAGCAGAGAGGGGGCTTTTTACGCGAACACCGGGGAGCTGTTTTTT.